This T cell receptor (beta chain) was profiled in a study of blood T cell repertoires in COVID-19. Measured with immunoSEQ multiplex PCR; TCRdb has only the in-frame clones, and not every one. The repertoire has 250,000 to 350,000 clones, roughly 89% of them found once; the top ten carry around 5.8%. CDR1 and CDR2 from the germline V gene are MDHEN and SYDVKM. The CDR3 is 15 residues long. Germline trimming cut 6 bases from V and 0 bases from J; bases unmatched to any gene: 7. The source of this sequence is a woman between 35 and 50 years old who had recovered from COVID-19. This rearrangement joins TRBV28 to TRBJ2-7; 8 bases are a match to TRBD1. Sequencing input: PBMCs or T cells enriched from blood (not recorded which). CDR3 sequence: CASRQTGTGSYEQYF. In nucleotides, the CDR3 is TGTGCCAGCAGACAAACCGGGACAGGCTCCTACGAGCAGTACTTC.